This TCR beta chain was documented in a study of blood T cell repertoires in COVID-19. Libraries were prepared by immunoSEQ multiplex PCR; TCRdb keeps only in-frame clonotypes and omits some of them. The sample consists of 200,000 or so clones, around 90% of them appearing once. The recovered donors of Cohort 3 showed two negative PCRs, clearance, or symptom resolution. Germline V gene lookup returns CDR1 PRHDT and CDR2 FYEKMQ (reference sequence). J gave up 8 bases and V 6 bases, and 12 bases lay outside the gene matches. The CDR3 is made up of 15 amino acids. Sequencing used PBMCs or T cells enriched from blood (not recorded which). The V gene is TRBV13, the J gene TRBJ1-4, with 7 bases matching TRBD1. The receptor was isolated from a woman aged 25 to 39 who had recovered from COVID-19. CDR3 bases: TGTGCCAGCAGGGAAACAGGGGTGGATGGGGAAAAACTGTTTTTT. Amino acids: CASRETGVDGEKLFF. Together with reference TRBV13 and TRBJ1-4, the CDR3 gives the full variable domain: AAGVIQSPRHLIKEKRETATLKCYPIPRHDTVYWYQQGPGQDPQFLISFYEKMQSDKGSIPDRFSAQQFSDYHSELNMSSLELGDSALYFCASRETGVDGEKLFFGSGTQLSVL.